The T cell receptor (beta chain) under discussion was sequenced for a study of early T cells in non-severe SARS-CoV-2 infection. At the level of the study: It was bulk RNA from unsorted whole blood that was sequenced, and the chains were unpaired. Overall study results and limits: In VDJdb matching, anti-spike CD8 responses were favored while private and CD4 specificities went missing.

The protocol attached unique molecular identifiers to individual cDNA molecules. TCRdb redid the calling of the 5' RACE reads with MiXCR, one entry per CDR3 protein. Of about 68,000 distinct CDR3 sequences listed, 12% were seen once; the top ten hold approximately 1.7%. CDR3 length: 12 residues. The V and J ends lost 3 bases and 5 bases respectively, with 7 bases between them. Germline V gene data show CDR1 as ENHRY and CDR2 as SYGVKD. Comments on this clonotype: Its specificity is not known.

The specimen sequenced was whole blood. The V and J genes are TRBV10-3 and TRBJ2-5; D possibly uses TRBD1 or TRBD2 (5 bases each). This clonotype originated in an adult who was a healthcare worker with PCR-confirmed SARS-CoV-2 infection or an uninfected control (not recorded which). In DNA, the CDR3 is TGTGCCATCAGTGAACGGGGCGAGACCCAGTACTTC. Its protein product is CAISERGETQYF.